One and the same sample provided the 18 T cell receptor beta chains below, sequenced in a study of blood T cell repertoires in COVID-19. Profiled with immunoSEQ multiplex PCR; TCRdb holds only in-frame clones, not every one. Of around 200,000 clones in the sample, 80% to 90% were seen once. The sequenced material came from PBMCs or T cells enriched from blood (not recorded which). The receptors were sampled from a woman in her twenties or thirties who had been exposed to COVID-19.

The chain employs TRBV24-1 and TRBJ1-1, with 8 bases that match TRBD1. The V gene's germline CDR1 is KGHDR and CDR2 SFDVKD. The length of the CDR3 is 13 residues. After removal of 6 bases from V and 6 bases from J, the junction contained 5 bases not matched to a gene. CDR3 sequence (DNA): TGTGCCACCAGTAGGACAGGGACCTCTGAAGCTTTCTTT. As protein: CATSRTGTSEAFF.

The chain recombines TRBV27 with TRBJ1-2; 7 nucleotides line up with TRBD1. V was pared by 5 bases and J by 2 bases, with 5 bases of the junction left unmatched. CDR1 MNHEY and CDR2 SMNVEV come from the germline V gene (reference sequence). This CDR3 has 14 residues. This CDR3 is CASSTKQGNYGYTF. The CDR3 DNA is TGTGCCAGCAGTACGAAACAGGGGAACTATGGCTACACCTTC.

This chain uses TRBV9 with TRBJ1-2, with TRBD1 identical over 7 bases. Germline V gives CDR1 SGDLS, CDR2 YYNGEE. The V segment lost 5 bases and the J segment 3 bases; nucleotides outside the gene matches: 4. CDR3 size: 13 residues. CDR3 in DNA: TGTGCCAGCAGTGGAGACAGGGACTATGGCTACACCTTC. Residues: CASSGDRDYGYTF.

The V gene is TRBV4-1, the J gene TRBJ2-7; TRBD2 matches 9 bases. J lost 1 base, V lost 5 bases, and 9 bases had no gene match. The CDR3 is 16 amino acids. CDR1 is MGHRA and CDR2 is YSYEKL in the germline V gene. The CDR3 nucleotides are TGCGCCAGCAGCGGGACTAGGCGGGGGGGTTCCTACGAGCAGTACTTC. Its protein product is CASSGTRRGGSYEQYF.

The CDR3 is CASSSRGGRYNEQFF. As DNA, the CDR3 is TGTGCCAGCAGTTCCCGGGGGGGCCGCTACAATGAGCAGTTCTTC. The chain employs TRBV27 and TRBJ2-1; 8 bases are shared with TRBD2. With V trimmed by 4 bases and J by 3 bases, 5 bases remained unmatched. Germline V CDR1 and CDR2: MNHEY, SMNVEV (reference sequence). The CDR3 loop spans 15 amino acids.

The gene calls are TRBV7-9 and TRBJ1-1; the D is unclear. There are 15 residues in the CDR3. Germline CDR1 SEHNR, CDR2 FQNEAQ (reference sequence). V lost 0 bases and J 1 base, leaving 9 bases between the germline ends. The CDR3 here is CASSLALTRNTEAFF. CDR3 sequence (DNA): TGTGCCAGCAGCTTAGCGTTGACAAGGAACACTGAAGCTTTCTTT.

The chain links TRBV19 to TRBJ2-6; no firm D call. Germline CDR1 LNHDA, CDR2 SQIVND (reference sequence). The CDR3 consists of 16 residues. V was shortened by 7 bases and J by 1 base, with 14 bases between the two germline ends. In DNA form, the CDR3 reads TGTGCCAGTACTTATAGCCGCCCTTCTGGGGCCAACGTCCTGACTTTC. Its translation: CASTYSRPSGANVLTF.

J is TRBJ1-4 and V is TRBV5-1; maybe TRBD1 (5 bases). Between the trimmed V and J ends, which lost 2 bases and 8 bases, there was a span of 10 bases. Per germline, CDR1 SGHRS and CDR2 YFSETQ. The CDR3 totals 13 residues. The DNA for the CDR3 is TGCGCCAGCAGCTTCAGGGTGGAGGAAAAACTGTTTTTT. Amino acid sequence: CASSFRVEEKLFF.

J is TRBJ2-3 and V is TRBV5-1; 12 bases match TRBD2. The J segment lost 2 bases and the V segment lost 4 bases, leaving 5 bases of the junction unmatched. Germline V gene lookup returns CDR1 SGHRS and CDR2 YFSETQ. There are 16 residues in the CDR3. CDR3 nucleotide sequence: TGCGCCAGCAGCCAAGGACTAGCGGGGTACACAGATACGCAGTATTTT. Encoded protein: CASSQGLAGYTDTQYF.

The genes are TRBV7-9 and TRBJ1-5; D perhaps matches TRBD1 (5 bases). V was clipped by 5 bases and J by 6 bases, with 8 bases between them. Germline V gene data show CDR1 as SEHNR and CDR2 as FQNEAQ (reference sequence). CDR3 length: 12 residues. The CDR3 nucleotides read TGTGCCAGCAGCGCGGGACCTCAGCCCCAGCATTTT. It translates to CASSAGPQPQHF. Full variable domain (missing parts from reference TRBV7-9 and TRBJ1-5): DTGVSQNPRHKITKRGQNVTFRCDPISEHNRLYWYRQTLGQGPEFLTYFQNEAQLEKSRLLSDRFSAERPKGSFSTLEIQRTEQGDSAMYLCASSAGPQPQHFGDGTRLSIL.

Remarks on this clone: Other DNA sequences in this sample translate to the same CDR3. The chain couples TRBV6-1 to TRBJ1-2; D is undetermined. This CDR3 region has 13 residues. Germline lookup yields CDR1 MNHNS and CDR2 SASEGT. V lost 2 bases, J lost 3 bases, and 7 bases lay in between. The CDR3 loop is CASSERGYYGYTF. CDR3 DNA: TGTGCCAGCAGTGAAAGAGGGTACTATGGCTACACCTTC.

The chain combines TRBV7-9 with TRBJ2-3, with 11 positions matching TRBD2. J gave up 2 bases and V 6 bases, and 4 bases lay outside the gene matches. Germline CDR1 SEHNR, CDR2 FQNEAQ (reference sequence). This CDR3 is 15 amino acids long. The CDR3 region has the DNA TGTGCCAGCAGGCTAGCGGGGGGATCCACAGATACGCAGTATTTT. It codes for CASRLAGGSTDTQYF.

The chain links TRBV3-1 (or the pseudogene TRBV3-2) to TRBJ2-7, with a weak D call TRBD1 (6 bases). Germline V lookup: CDR1 LGHDT, CDR2 YNNKEL (reference sequence). This CDR3 spans 14 amino acids. With 2 bases removed from V and 1 base from J, the gap between germline ends came to 9 bases. The CDR3 coding sequence is TGTGCCAGCAGCCAATTCACAGGGTCCTACGAGCAGTACTTC. Its translation is CASSQFTGSYEQYF.

The chain couples TRBV11-2 to TRBJ1-6; D call uncertain. Germline CDR1 SGHAT, CDR2 FQNNGV. The ends were cut back, 6 bases at V and 10 bases at J, with 10 bases in the middle. The CDR3 contains 12 residues. CDR3 in DNA: TGTGCCAGCAGGCTAGGTTCCTCACCCCTCCACTTT. Translated: CASRLGSSPLHF.

The chain combines TRBV3-1 (or the pseudogene TRBV3-2) with TRBJ1-3, with D unclear. Germline V gives CDR1 LGHDT, CDR2 YNNKEL (reference sequence). CDR3 length equals 17 residues. Trimming stripped 4 bases from V and 0 bases from J, with 16 bases between. The CDR3 region is CASSPNVGGRSGNTIYF. The CDR3 DNA reads TGTGCCAGCAGCCCCAATGTCGGAGGGCGCTCTGGAAACACCATATATTTT.

The chain employs TRBV7-2 and TRBJ2-3, with TRBD2 matching over 9 bases. With 5 bases clipped from V and 2 bases from J, the junction kept 8 bases outside the gene matches. The CDR3 sequence is 16 residues long. The V gene's germline CDR1 is SGHTA and CDR2 FQGNSA. The CDR3 region is CASSPLTSGPTDTQYF. In nucleotides, the CDR3 is TGTGCCAGCAGCCCCCTGACTAGCGGCCCCACAGATACGCAGTATTTT.

The J gene is TRBJ1-6, the V gene TRBV28; maybe TRBD1 (5 bases). The CDR3 has 15 amino acids. Per germline, CDR1 MDHEN and CDR2 SYDVKM. Trimming shortened V by 0 bases and J by 9 bases, and 12 bases separated the two germline ends. The CDR3 DNA follows: TGTGCCAGCAGTTTATGGGGGGGGTCGGGTTCACCCCTCCACTTT. As protein: CASSLWGGSGSPLHF.

The chain has TRBV2 and TRBJ2-7; 8 bases agree with TRBD1. Per germline, CDR1 SNHLY and CDR2 FYNNEI. The CDR3 spans 13 residues. V shed 4 bases, J shed 6 bases, and the junction held 5 bases outside the gene matches. CDR3 in amino acids: CASSAQGAGEQYF. For the CDR3, the DNA is TGTGCCAGCAGTGCGCAGGGGGCGGGCGAGCAGTACTTC.